This T cell receptor (beta chain) derives from a study of early T cells in non-severe SARS-CoV-2 infection (TCRdb year 2021). Regarding the research as a whole: Bulk RNA from unsorted whole blood was used for TCR sequencing, so alpha and beta chains could not be paired.

Beyond this particular receptor, the publication reports: Matching against VDJdb was skewed toward anti-spike CD8 responses, likely underestimated virus-specific expansions, and missed private and CD4 specificities.

A case-control design nested within a healthcare worker cohort in London, UK, was used, with weekly nasopharyngeal swab PCR tests and blood sampling performed. Healthcare workers were recruited between 23 and 31 March 2020, during the week of the UK lockdown, and were followed weekly for up to roughly 15 weeks. The method was 5' RACE. Sequencing was carried out with a NextSeq 500. The TCR library protocol attached unique molecular identifiers to individual cDNA molecules to correct for sequencing error and PCR bias. TCR alpha and beta chains were both sequenced, and the abundances of alpha and beta sequences in each sample were closely correlated with each other. The paper's data handling went like this. Decombinator V4 was used to annotate TCR sequences for V gene, J gene and CDR3. TCRs were defined as expanded if a significant change between any two time points was detected under a Poisson model with p below 0.0001. TCR abundances were normalised to the total number of TCRs sequenced per sample and were expressed as counts per million. VDJdb, accessed 1 November 2021, was searched for CMV, EBV and SARS-CoV-2 annotated TCRs, with TCRs annotated for multiple antigens excluded. TCRdb itself trimmed the public reads at Q25 with fastp, ran MiXCR and retained productive beta chains. Identical CDR3 proteins give one entry, which carries the most common genes and DNA. For this entry, the V and J calls and clone size follow TCRdb and not the study's own pipeline. Within this sample are some 64,000 distinct CDR3 sequences, with 10% of them counted one time only. The top ten clones comprise around 15% of the sample.

With regard to this clonotype: Its antigen remains undetermined. No base quality information exists; no much larger clone differs at one position.

Sequenced here: whole blood, sampled at baseline. This TCR was sampled from an adult who was a healthcare worker with PCR-confirmed SARS-CoV-2 infection or an uninfected control (not recorded which).

The nucleotides read TGTGCCAGTTTACAGGGGTGGTCCTACAATGAGCAGTTCTTC. This sequence encodes CASLQGWSYNEQFF. Here the chain combines TRBV6-2 or TRBV6-3 and TRBJ2-1; 7 bases in between match TRBD1. From the cysteine up to the phenylalanine, the CDR3 has a length of 14 residues. The kept DNA is CDR3 alone, 42 bases in frame from the first base. CDR1 and CDR2 are read off the germline V gene as MNHEY and SVGEGT. Ends trimmed: V by 9 bases, J by 1 base; bases unmatched to a gene: 6.